The rows below give T cell receptor beta chains drawn from one sample of a study of low-dose radiotherapy and immunotherapy resistance in tumors. One entry per CDR3 protein, called by TCRdb with MiXCR from the reads. The repertoire holds tens of thousands of distinct CDR3 sequences, roughly a sixth seen once, with 2.8% in the top ten. This material consisted of PBMCs, taken before treatment. The receptors derive from a male donor with prostate cancer. Both conserved end residues are part of each CDR3. Each record gives: clone size, J gene, D gene, V gene, CDR3 DNA, CDR3 protein. D genes are given only for firm matches. Not every row has a clone size; where given, it reads once, few, many or a size class.

. TRBJ1-2 TRBD1 TRBV29-1 TGCAGCGTCGAATCCGGGACAGGGTTGTTTGGCTACACCTTC CSVESGTGLFGYTF
many TRBJ2-7 . TRBV7-9 TGTGCCAGCAGCCGTAGAGTAGGGGGGGACGACGAGCAGTACTTC CASSRRVGGDDEQYF
many TRBJ1-3 TRBD1 TRBV20-1 TGCAGTGCTAGGGAGACAGGGACTGGAAACACCATATATTTT CSARETGTGNTIYF
many TRBJ2-7 TRBD1 TRBV7-2 TGCGCCAGCAGCTCCCCCGGGACAGTCTACGAGCAGTACTTC CASSSPGTVYEQYF
many TRBJ2-7 TRBD2 TRBV20-1 TGCAGTGCTAGCCCACCCTTTCCTAGCGGGGGCACCCACTACGAGCAGTACTTC CSASPPFPSGGTHYEQYF
. TRBJ1-1 . TRBV6-2/TRBV6-3 TGTGCCACCACACAGGGCCGCACTGAAGCTTTCTTT CATTQGRTEAFF
many TRBJ2-2 . TRBV5-3 TGTGCCAGCAGCCGAAGCACAGGGAACACCGGGGAGCTGTTTTTT CASSRSTGNTGELFF
many TRBJ1-2 . TRBV10-3 TGTGCCATCAGTGATTTCGTCCGGGACAACAACCTTAACTATGGCTACACCTTC CAISDFVRDNNLNYGYTF
many TRBJ1-5 . TRBV12-3/TRBV12-4 TGTGCCAGCAGATCAGGGGTGGTTCAGCCCCAGCATTTT CASRSGVVQPQHF
many TRBJ1-1 . TRBV2 TGTGCCAGCACCGAGAGGGGGGCCAACACTGAAGCTTTCTTT CASTERGANTEAFF
many TRBJ2-2 . TRBV3-1 TGTGCCAGCAGCCAAGATGGGGGTTCCCCAACCGGGGAGCTGTTTTTT CASSQDGGSPTGELFF
. TRBJ1-5 . TRBV2 TGTGCCAGCAGTAACATGGGGGGCAATCAGCCCCAGCATTTT CASSNMGGNQPQHF
. TRBJ1-3 . TRBV5-1 TGCGCCAGCAGCCCGGGGACGGCTGGAAACACCATATATTTT CASSPGTAGNTIYF
many TRBJ2-5 . TRBV7-9 TGTGCCAGCAGCTTAGGGGACACCGGAGGAGAGACCCAGTACTTC CASSLGDTGGETQYF
few TRBJ2-7 TRBD2 TRBV2 TGTGCCAGCATCCGGGGACTAGAGACCTACGAGCAGTACTTC CASIRGLETYEQYF
many TRBJ2-1 TRBD2 TRBV11-2 TGTGCCAGCAGAGAGGGACTAGCGGGGGGACAAGGGCAGTTCTTC CASREGLAGGQGQFF
few TRBJ2-3 . TRBV3-1 TGTGCCAGCAGCCCGTGGGATTCACGCACAGATACGCAGTATTTT CASSPWDSRTDTQYF
many TRBJ1-6 . TRBV7-2 TGTGCCAGCAGCCTCGGGGGGTTGAATTCACCCCTCCACTTT CASSLGGLNSPLHF
. TRBJ2-5 TRBD1 TRBV5-1 TGCGCCAGCGGCGCGGGACAGGGGGCTTTGCGAGAAGAGACCCAGTACTTC CASGAGQGALREETQYF
many TRBJ2-1 . TRBV5-1 TGCGCCAGCAGCATCGGCCCCTCAAGCTCCTACAATGAGCAGTTCTTC CASSIGPSSSYNEQFF
many TRBJ2-2 TRBD1 TRBV12-3/TRBV12-4 TGTGCCAGCAGGCCCCCTGGGACAGCGAACACCGGGGAGCTGTTTTTT CASRPPGTANTGELFF
many TRBJ2-5 TRBD2 TRBV5-1 TGCGCCAGCAGCTTGGGGCCCCACCGGGACGTCGGGGGGGAGACCCAGTACTTC CASSLGPHRDVGGETQYF
many TRBJ2-2 TRBD1 TRBV6-2/TRBV6-3 TGTGCCAGCAGTGTGCCGGGACAGGGGATAACCGGGGAGCTGTTTTTT CASSVPGQGITGELFF
many TRBJ1-1 TRBD1 TRBV12-3/TRBV12-4 TGTGCCAGCAGTTACTACAGGGGACGAGCTTTCTTT CASSYYRGRAFF
many TRBJ2-7 . TRBV2 TGTGCCAGCAGTGTACTTTCGGGGGTGACCTACGAGCAGTACTTC CASSVLSGVTYEQYF
many TRBJ2-7 TRBD1 TRBV7-2 TGTGCCAGCAGCTTAAACAGGGGCCACGAGCAGTACTTC CASSLNRGHEQYF
many TRBJ2-7 TRBD1 TRBV11-2 TGTGCCAGCAGCCGCGGTACGACAGGGCCTAGCTCCTACGAGCAGTACTTC CASSRGTTGPSSYEQYF
many TRBJ2-7 . TRBV27 TGTGCCAGCAGTTTATATTCGGGGGCCGAGGGCGAGCAGTACTTC CASSLYSGAEGEQYF
many TRBJ1-3 . TRBV7-2 TGTGCCAGCAACGAGGACTACTCTGGAAACACCATATATTTT CASNEDYSGNTIYF
. TRBJ1-3 TRBD1 TRBV28 TGTGCCAGCAGTTTAGGTGGGACAGGGATGACTGGAAACACCATATATTTT CASSLGGTGMTGNTIYF
many TRBJ1-3 . TRBV19 TGTGCCAGTAATGGTGAAGACTTTGGGGGAAACACCATATATTTT CASNGEDFGGNTIYF
many TRBJ2-1 TRBD1 TRBV5-1 TGCGCCAGCAGCCTTCAGACAGGGGGCTCCTACAATGAGCAGTTCTTC CASSLQTGGSYNEQFF